The rows below give T cell receptor beta chains drawn from one sample of a study of patients and donors after allogeneic stem cell transplantation. MiXCR, run by TCRdb on the RT-PCR reads, gives a single entry per CDR3 protein. Among about a million distinct CDR3 sequences listed, about 20% were seen once. Sequenced material: blood, either unsorted or a sorted T cell fraction (not recorded which). Receptors originate from a human donor who was either an allogeneic HSCT recipient or a stem cell or donor lymphocyte infusion donor (not recorded which). It is not recorded whose cells these are; they may come from a transplant donor. Each CDR3 is given with its conserved first and last residue. Each record gives: clone size, V gene, D gene, J gene, CDR3 protein, CDR3 DNA. A D gene is named only where the DNA matches it firmly. The size entry is marked missing in some rows and otherwise reads once, few, many or a size class.

abundance: few
v_gene: TRBV6-5
d_gene: NA
j_gene: TRBJ1-5
CDR3aa: CASSYGAGGKPQHF
CDR3nt: TGTGCCAGCAGTTACGGGGCGGGGGGGAAGCCCCAGCATTTT

abundance: NA
v_gene: TRBV6-1
d_gene: NA
j_gene: TRBJ1-5
CDR3aa: CASGAVSHSNQPQHF
CDR3nt: TGTGCCAGCGGGGCTGTTTCCCATAGCAATCAGCCCCAGCATTTT

abundance: NA
v_gene: TRBV10-3
d_gene: NA
j_gene: TRBJ2-3
CDR3aa: CAGRSTDTQYF
CDR3nt: TGTGCCGGCCGGAGCACAGATACGCAGTATTTT

abundance: few
v_gene: TRBV20-1
d_gene: TRBD1
j_gene: TRBJ2-2
CDR3aa: CSARDIAGGHNTGELFF
CDR3nt: TGCAGTGCTAGAGATATAGCAGGGGGCCATAACACCGGGGAGCTGTTTTTT

abundance: NA
v_gene: TRBV7-9
d_gene: TRBD1
j_gene: TRBJ2-7
CDR3aa: CASSFQPGQPSYEQYF
CDR3nt: TGTGCCAGCAGCTTCCAACCGGGACAGCCCTCCTACGAGCAGTACTTC

abundance: few
v_gene: TRBV10-3
d_gene: TRBD1
j_gene: TRBJ1-4
CDR3aa: CAISELGRGIPATNEKLFF
CDR3nt: TGTGCCATCAGTGAGTTGGGCAGGGGGATTCCTGCAACTAATGAAAAACTGTTTTTT

abundance: few
v_gene: TRBV4-3
d_gene: NA
j_gene: TRBJ2-2
CDR3aa: CASSQEGGPGELFF
CDR3nt: TGCGCCAGCAGCCAAGAGGGGGGGCCCGGGGAGCTGTTTTTT

abundance: few
v_gene: TRBV5-6
d_gene: NA
j_gene: TRBJ2-5
CDR3aa: CASSLVRYQETQYF
CDR3nt: TGTGCCAGCAGCTTGGTGAGGTACCAAGAGACCCAGTACTTC

abundance: NA
v_gene: TRBV12-3/TRBV12-4
d_gene: NA
j_gene: TRBJ2-7
CDR3aa: CASSFIRDHEQYF
CDR3nt: TGTGCCAGCAGTTTTATCAGGGACCACGAGCAGTACTTC

abundance: few
v_gene: TRBV12-3/TRBV12-4
d_gene: NA
j_gene: TRBJ2-7
CDR3aa: CASSLGTFQYF
CDR3nt: TGTGCCAGCAGTCTGGGGACCTTCCAGTACTTC

abundance: once
v_gene: TRBV2
d_gene: NA
j_gene: TRBJ2-7
CDR3aa: CASSDFSAGSSYEQYF
CDR3nt: TGTGCCAGCAGTGATTTCTCGGCAGGAAGCTCCTACGAGCAGTACTTC

abundance: few
v_gene: TRBV7-2
d_gene: NA
j_gene: TRBJ1-1
CDR3aa: CASSLQIMNTEAFF
CDR3nt: TGTGCCAGCAGCTTACAGATTATGAACACTGAAGCTTTCTTT

abundance: few
v_gene: TRBV12-3/TRBV12-4
d_gene: NA
j_gene: TRBJ1-5
CDR3aa: CASSFGGPEQPQHF
CDR3nt: TGTGCCAGCAGTTTTGGAGGGCCAGAGCAGCCCCAGCATTTT

abundance: many
v_gene: TRBV6-6
d_gene: NA
j_gene: TRBJ1-5
CDR3aa: CASSRGDQPQHF
CDR3nt: TGTGCCAGCTCAAGGGGGGATCAGCCCCAGCATTTT

abundance: NA
v_gene: TRBV6-4
d_gene: TRBD2
j_gene: TRBJ2-5
CDR3aa: CASPKREGEETQYF
CDR3nt: TGTGCCAGCCCCAAGCGGGAGGGAGAAGAGACCCAGTACTTC

abundance: many
v_gene: TRBV12-3/TRBV12-4
d_gene: NA
j_gene: TRBJ2-1
CDR3aa: CASSLGGDGEQFF
CDR3nt: TGTGCCAGCAGTTTAGGGGGGGACGGTGAGCAGTTCTTC

abundance: NA
v_gene: TRBV6-5
d_gene: NA
j_gene: TRBJ2-3
CDR3aa: CASSYREWGVDTQYF
CDR3nt: TGTGCCAGCAGTTACAGGGAATGGGGGGTGGATACGCAGTATTTT

abundance: NA
v_gene: TRBV20-1
d_gene: NA
j_gene: TRBJ1-6
CDR3aa: CSANPGPHYNSPLHF
CDR3nt: TGCAGTGCTAACCCGGGTCCTCACTATAATTCACCCCTCCACTTT

abundance: few
v_gene: TRBV11-3
d_gene: NA
j_gene: TRBJ2-7
CDR3aa: CASVGSSYEQYF
CDR3nt: TGTGCCAGCGTGGGGAGCTCCTACGAGCAGTACTTC

abundance: NA
v_gene: TRBV19
d_gene: NA
j_gene: TRBJ1-1
CDR3aa: CASSIQGGGTEAFF
CDR3nt: TGTGCCAGTAGTATACAGGGCGGGGGCACTGAAGCTTTCTTT

abundance: NA
v_gene: TRBV28
d_gene: NA
j_gene: TRBJ2-3
CDR3aa: CASRIPGRGPDTQYF
CDR3nt: TGTGCCAGCAGGATCCCCGGCAGGGGTCCAGATACGCAGTATTTT

abundance: few
v_gene: TRBV3-1
d_gene: NA
j_gene: TRBJ1-6
CDR3aa: CASSQQWDNSPLHF
CDR3nt: TGTGCCAGCAGCCAACAATGGGATAATTCACCCCTCCACTTT

abundance: few
v_gene: TRBV7-3
d_gene: NA
j_gene: TRBJ2-7
CDR3aa: CASSLKPGGGHEQYF
CDR3nt: TGTGCCAGCAGCTTAAAGCCCGGAGGGGGTCACGAGCAGTACTTC

abundance: many
v_gene: TRBV28
d_gene: NA
j_gene: TRBJ1-2
CDR3aa: CASSTIKVKRDYGYTF
CDR3nt: TGTGCCAGCAGTACTATCAAGGTGAAGAGGGATTATGGCTACACCTTC

abundance: few
v_gene: TRBV20-1
d_gene: NA
j_gene: TRBJ2-5
CDR3aa: CSASRQIQETQYF
CDR3nt: TGCAGTGCTTCACGACAGATCCAAGAGACCCAGTACTTC

abundance: few
v_gene: TRBV12-3/TRBV12-4
d_gene: NA
j_gene: TRBJ2-7
CDR3aa: CASSLGGRVSEQYF
CDR3nt: TGTGCCAGCAGTCTCGGGGGCAGGGTTTCGGAGCAGTACTTC

abundance: few
v_gene: TRBV27
d_gene: TRBD1
j_gene: TRBJ1-6
CDR3aa: CASSSVQGAYSPLHF
CDR3nt: TGTGCCAGCAGTTCCGTACAGGGGGCATATTCACCCCTCCACTTT

abundance: NA
v_gene: TRBV27
d_gene: NA
j_gene: TRBJ2-7
CDR3aa: CASSLRSGLAYEQYF
CDR3nt: TGTGCCAGCAGCCTCCGGTCAGGCCTAGCCTACGAGCAGTACTTC

abundance: few
v_gene: TRBV7-8
d_gene: TRBD1
j_gene: TRBJ2-3
CDR3aa: CASSTQQGAHSTDTQYF
CDR3nt: TGTGCCAGCAGCACCCAACAGGGGGCCCATAGCACAGATACGCAGTATTTT

abundance: few
v_gene: TRBV7-7
d_gene: NA
j_gene: TRBJ2-1
CDR3aa: CASSLFHRRLDSYNEQFF
CDR3nt: TGTGCCAGCAGCTTATTTCATCGGCGGCTCGACTCCTACAATGAGCAGTTCTTC

abundance: many
v_gene: TRBV6-1
d_gene: TRBD1
j_gene: TRBJ2-3
CDR3aa: CASSSTGRGDTQYF
CDR3nt: TGTGCCAGCAGCTCGACAGGGCGAGGAGATACGCAGTATTTT

abundance: NA
v_gene: TRBV29-1
d_gene: TRBD2
j_gene: TRBJ2-1
CDR3aa: CSVLAGGLSSYNEQFF
CDR3nt: TGCAGCGTTCTGGCGGGAGGGTTGAGCTCCTACAATGAGCAGTTCTTC

abundance: NA
v_gene: TRBV29-1
d_gene: NA
j_gene: TRBJ1-1
CDR3aa: CSVEEGWTEAFF
CDR3nt: TGCAGCGTTGAGGAGGGTTGGACTGAAGCTTTCTTT

abundance: few
v_gene: TRBV5-5
d_gene: NA
j_gene: TRBJ2-7
CDR3aa: CASSAQGFSYEQYF
CDR3nt: TGTGCCAGCAGCGCACAGGGCTTCTCCTACGAGCAGTACTTC

abundance: NA
v_gene: TRBV27
d_gene: TRBD2
j_gene: TRBJ2-1
CDR3aa: CASLRRAGEYNEQFF
CDR3nt: TGTGCCAGCTTACGAAGAGCGGGGGAATACAATGAGCAGTTCTTC

abundance: NA
v_gene: TRBV6-2/TRBV6-3
d_gene: NA
j_gene: TRBJ1-5
CDR3aa: CASSYWPFDQPQHF
CDR3nt: TGTGCCAGCAGTTACTGGCCATTTGATCAGCCCCAGCATTTT

abundance: many
v_gene: TRBV6-5
d_gene: NA
j_gene: TRBJ2-1
CDR3aa: CASSYVPHNEQFF
CDR3nt: TGTGCCAGCAGTTACGTCCCGCACAATGAGCAGTTCTTC

abundance: few
v_gene: TRBV3-1
d_gene: NA
j_gene: TRBJ1-4
CDR3aa: CASSQERHGKLFF
CDR3nt: TGTGCCAGCAGCCAAGAAAGACATGGAAAACTGTTTTTT

abundance: NA
v_gene: TRBV27
d_gene: NA
j_gene: TRBJ1-1
CDR3aa: CASSLPDRRTEAFF
CDR3nt: TGTGCCAGCAGTTTACCGGACAGAAGGACTGAAGCTTTCTTT

abundance: few
v_gene: TRBV20-1
d_gene: TRBD1
j_gene: TRBJ2-1
CDR3aa: CSAPNGGTGQFF
CDR3nt: TGCAGTGCCCCCAATGGGGGGACAGGGCAGTTCTTC

abundance: NA
v_gene: TRBV7-9
d_gene: TRBD2
j_gene: TRBJ2-2
CDR3aa: CASSSLAGHLTGELFF
CDR3nt: TGTGCCAGCAGCTCCCTAGCGGGTCACCTGACCGGGGAGCTGTTTTTT

abundance: NA
v_gene: TRBV6-2/TRBV6-3
d_gene: TRBD1
j_gene: TRBJ1-5
CDR3aa: CASTATGLSNQPQHF
CDR3nt: TGTGCCAGCACCGCGACAGGGCTTAGCAATCAGCCCCAGCATTTT

abundance: few
v_gene: TRBV7-9
d_gene: NA
j_gene: TRBJ2-1
CDR3aa: CASSLGRGHYNEQFF
CDR3nt: TGTGCCAGCAGCTTAGGGCGGGGACACTACAATGAGCAGTTCTTC

abundance: many
v_gene: TRBV7-2
d_gene: NA
j_gene: TRBJ2-3
CDR3aa: CASSLVGGPSTDTQYF
CDR3nt: TGTGCCAGCAGCTTAGTAGGGGGACCCAGCACAGATACGCAGTATTTT

abundance: many
v_gene: TRBV12-3/TRBV12-4
d_gene: NA
j_gene: TRBJ1-3
CDR3aa: CASSDDGTSGNTIYF
CDR3nt: TGTGCCAGCAGTGACGACGGGACCTCTGGAAACACCATATATTTT

abundance: NA
v_gene: TRBV4-3
d_gene: NA
j_gene: TRBJ2-1
CDR3aa: CASSRYTGDEQFF
CDR3nt: TGCGCCAGCAGTCGCTATACTGGGGACGAGCAGTTCTTC

abundance: NA
v_gene: TRBV12-3/TRBV12-4
d_gene: NA
j_gene: TRBJ1-5
CDR3aa: CASTQGNFLNQPQHF
CDR3nt: TGTGCCAGCACTCAGGGGAATTTTCTCAATCAGCCCCAGCATTTT

abundance: NA
v_gene: TRBV4-3
d_gene: TRBD2
j_gene: TRBJ2-2
CDR3aa: CASSQDTPLAGYTGELFF
CDR3nt: TGCGCCAGCAGCCAAGATACCCCGCTAGCGGGGTACACCGGGGAGCTGTTTTTT

abundance: NA
v_gene: TRBV6-1
d_gene: NA
j_gene: TRBJ1-2
CDR3aa: CASSEFGLSYGYTF
CDR3nt: TGTGCCAGCAGTGAATTCGGTCTTAGCTATGGCTACACCTTC

abundance: few
v_gene: TRBV6-5
d_gene: TRBD2
j_gene: TRBJ2-1
CDR3aa: CASSFIPTSPHEQFF
CDR3nt: TGTGCCAGCAGTTTCATCCCGACTAGCCCCCATGAGCAGTTCTTC

abundance: NA
v_gene: TRBV11-2
d_gene: NA
j_gene: TRBJ2-5
CDR3aa: CASSSHRPFRSRKIQETQYF
CDR3nt: TGTGCCAGCAGCTCTCACCGACCCTTCAGGAGTAGGAAGATTCAAGAGACCCAGTACTTC

abundance: NA
v_gene: TRBV30
d_gene: TRBD1
j_gene: TRBJ1-4
CDR3aa: CAWTLSRDSGEKLFF
CDR3nt: TGTGCCTGGACTCTAAGCCGGGACAGCGGTGAAAAACTGTTTTTT

abundance: many
v_gene: TRBV12-3/TRBV12-4
d_gene: TRBD1
j_gene: TRBJ1-2
CDR3aa: CASRVGQGSGYTF
CDR3nt: TGTGCCAGCAGGGTGGGACAGGGGTCTGGCTACACCTTC

abundance: NA
v_gene: TRBV12-3/TRBV12-4
d_gene: NA
j_gene: TRBJ1-2
CDR3aa: CASSVTGLYGYTF
CDR3nt: TGTGCCAGCAGTGTTACGGGGCTTTATGGCTACACCTTC

abundance: few
v_gene: TRBV5-6
d_gene: TRBD2
j_gene: TRBJ2-3
CDR3aa: CASSLYAGGRTDTQYF
CDR3nt: TGTGCCAGCAGCTTGTATGCGGGAGGCCGCACAGATACGCAGTATTTT